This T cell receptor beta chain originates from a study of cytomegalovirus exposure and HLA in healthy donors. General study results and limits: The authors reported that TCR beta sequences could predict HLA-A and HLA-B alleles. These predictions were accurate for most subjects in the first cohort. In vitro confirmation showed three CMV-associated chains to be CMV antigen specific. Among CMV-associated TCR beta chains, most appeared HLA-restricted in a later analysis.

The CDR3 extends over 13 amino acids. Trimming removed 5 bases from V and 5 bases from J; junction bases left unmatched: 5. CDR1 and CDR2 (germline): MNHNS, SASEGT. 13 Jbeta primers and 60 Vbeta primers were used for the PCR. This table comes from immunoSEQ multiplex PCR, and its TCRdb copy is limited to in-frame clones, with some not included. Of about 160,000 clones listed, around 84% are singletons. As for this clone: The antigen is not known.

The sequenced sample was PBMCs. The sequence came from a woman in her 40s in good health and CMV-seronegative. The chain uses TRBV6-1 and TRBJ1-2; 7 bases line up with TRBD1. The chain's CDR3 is CASSQGGAYGYTF. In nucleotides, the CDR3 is TGTGCCAGCAGTCAAGGGGGCGCGTATGGCTACACCTTC.